Listed below are T cell receptor beta chains from one sample, sequenced in a study of T-cell reconstitution after alpha-beta-depleted transplantation in children. One entry per CDR3 protein results from TCRdb running MiXCR on the PCR reads. The table lists about 250,000 distinct CDR3 sequences, 24% of them singletons. The source material was PBMCs, mostly from graft donor cells, sampled 360 days after TCRalphabeta/CD19-depleted stem cell transplant. These receptor sequences come from a female patient between 2 and 15 years old who had a stem cell transplant for congenital amegakaryocytic thrombocytopenia, so the T cells may come from the graft donor. The CDR3 runs from the conserved cysteine through the conserved F or W. The D gene is left open where the match is weak. Only part of the rows carry a size: once, few, many, or a class if the clone is expanded.

j_gene,v_gene,d_gene,abundance,CDR3nt,CDR3aa
TRBJ2-5,TRBV5-1,TRBD2,many,TGCGCCAGCAGCTTGGGGACTAGCGGGATCGGGACCCAGTACTTC,CASSLGTSGIGTQYF
TRBJ2-3,TRBV5-4,.,few,TGTGCCAGCAGCTTGACAACTGCTAGCACAGATACGCAGTATTTT,CASSLTTASTDTQYF
TRBJ2-5,TRBV11-1,TRBD1,.,TGTGCCAGCAGCCCCTGGGACAGGGCCCTAGCGTTCAAAGAGACCCAGTACTTC,CASSPWDRALAFKETQYF
TRBJ2-1,TRBV5-1,.,.,TGCGCCAGCAGCCCCCTCTCCTTAGCGGCCAATGAGCAGTTCTTC,CASSPLSLAANEQFF
TRBJ2-7,TRBV27,.,.,TGTGCCAGCAGTCTCCACCGGAGGGCCTACGAGCAGTACTTC,CASSLHRRAYEQYF
TRBJ2-1,TRBV6-2/TRBV6-3,.,.,TGTGCCAGCAACTATGGCACCCGCGATGAGCAGTTCTTC,CASNYGTRDEQFF
TRBJ1-1,TRBV4-1,.,many,TGCGCCAGCAGCCAGGAAAGCCCGGGGGGGCTGAACACTGAAGCTTTCTTT,CASSQESPGGLNTEAFF
TRBJ2-6,TRBV5-1,.,many,TGCGCCAGCAGCTCAAGCTCTGGGGCCAACGTCCTGACTTTC,CASSSSSGANVLTF
TRBJ2-4,TRBV4-2,.,.,TGTGCCAGCAGCCACGAGGTCCTAGCCAAAAACATTCAGTACTTC,CASSHEVLAKNIQYF
TRBJ2-1,TRBV4-3,TRBD2,.,TGCGCCAGCAGCCAACTAGCGGGAGTTCACTCCTACAATGAGCAGTTCTTC,CASSQLAGVHSYNEQFF
TRBJ2-4,TRBV4-2,TRBD2,.,TGTGCCAGCAGCCAAGTAGGCGGGGGGAACATTCAGTACTTC,CASSQVGGGNIQYF
TRBJ2-7,TRBV4-1,TRBD2,once,TGCGCCAGCAGCCAAGATTGGGGTACTAGCGGGAGGTCCCACGAGCAGTACTTC,CASSQDWGTSGRSHEQYF
TRBJ2-1,TRBV7-8,TRBD2,.,TGTGCCAGCAGCCAATGGACTAGCGGGGGTTATGAGCAGTTCTTC,CASSQWTSGGYEQFF
TRBJ2-7,TRBV7-2,TRBD2,.,TGTGCCAGCAGCTTATCGACTAGCGGGTATGGCTACGAGCAGTACTTC,CASSLSTSGYGYEQYF
TRBJ2-3,TRBV3-1,TRBD2,.,TGTGCCAGCAGCCAAGATCTATTGGCTAGCGGGGGGGTTGTTGCGGATACGCAGTATTTT,CASSQDLLASGGVVADTQYF
TRBJ1-2,TRBV12-3/TRBV12-4,.,few,TGTGCCAGCAGTTTAGGAGGGGGCTATGGCTACACCTTC,CASSLGGGYGYTF